Following are 11 T cell receptor beta chains from one sample sequenced in a study of T cell repertoires in cytomegalovirus infection. TCRdb recomputed calls from the reads with MiXCR, one row per CDR3 protein. The sample lists 250,000 to 300,000 distinct CDR3 sequences; over 8% were seen once. Specimen: PBMCs. The receptor set was obtained from a human donor in good health (CMV status not recorded). Some clones in this sample may be carry-over from other donors' samples.

This clonotype was observed at least ten times. The chain uses TRBV4-3 and TRBJ1-5; D call uncertain. The CDR3 has 13 amino acids. V was pared by 1 base and J by 3 bases, with 4 bases between. The germline CDR1 and CDR2 sequences are LGHNA and YSLEER. CDR3 sequence (DNA): TGCGCCAGCAGCCAAGCCACCAATCAGCCCCAGCATTTT. Its translation is CASSQATNQPQHF.

V usage is TRBV19 and J usage is TRBJ2-2; D possibly corresponds to TRBD2 (6 bases). The CDR3 is 15 residues long. V lost 3 bases and J 0 bases, leaving 8 bases between the germline ends. Looked up from germline, CDR1 is LNHDA and CDR2 is SQIVND (reference sequence). The CDR3 coding sequence is TGTGCCAGTAGTATCCGGGGGTCGAACACCGGGGAGCTGTTTTTT. Translating gives CASSIRGSNTGELFF.

This clonotype was found many times. J is TRBJ2-7 and V is TRBV7-8, with D tentatively TRBD1 (5 bases). V dropped 4 bases and J dropped 2 bases, with 21 bases sitting between them. The CDR3 loop spans 17 amino acids. Per germline, CDR1 SGHVS and CDR2 FQNEAQ. The CDR3 coding sequence is TGTGCCAGCAGCTCCCCCCAGGGTCCGAAGGGTACCTACGAGCAGTACTTC. It is translated as CASSSPQGPKGTYEQYF.

This clonotype was seen ten or more times. This rearrangement joins TRBV19 to TRBJ1-6, with 9 bases matching TRBD1. The V and J ends lost 6 bases and 10 bases, in that order; junction bases with no gene match: 7. The germline CDR1 and CDR2 sequences are LNHDA and SQIVND (reference sequence). This CDR3 has 14 amino acids. The CDR3 reads CASREDRGRSPLHF. In DNA form, the CDR3 reads TGTGCCAGTAGGGAGGACAGGGGTAGATCACCCCTCCACTTT.

The V and J genes are TRBV7-9 and TRBJ2-1, with 11 bases identical to TRBD2. Germline trimming cut 5 bases from V and 7 bases from J; bases unmatched to any gene: 7. From germline, CDR1 is SEHNR and CDR2 FQNEAQ (reference sequence). This CDR3 is built from 15 residues. CDR3 sequence reads: CASSPRLAGQNEQFF. The DNA for the CDR3 is TGTGCCAGCAGCCCGAGACTAGCGGGGCAGAATGAGCAGTTCTTC. Supplemented by reference TRBV7-9 and TRBJ2-1, the full variable domain reads DTGVSQNPRHKITKRGQNVTFRCDPISEHNRLYWYRQTLGQGPEFLTYFQNEAQLEKSRLLSDRFSAERPKGSFSTLEIQRTEQGDSAMYLCASSPRLAGQNEQFFGPGTRLTVL.

This chain's CDR3 is CASSLMGPMGNEQFF. The CDR3 DNA reads TGTGCCAGCAGCTTGATGGGGCCCATGGGCAATGAGCAGTTCTTC. The V and J genes are TRBV5-5 and TRBJ2-1; tentatively, D is TRBD1 (5 bases). The CDR3 length is 15 residues. Germline V gives CDR1 SGHKS, CDR2 YYEKEE (reference sequence). V was clipped by 1 base and J by 6 bases, with 14 bases between them.

The chain couples TRBV19 to TRBJ1-3; D unclear. Looked up from germline, CDR1 is LNHDA and CDR2 is SQIVND (reference sequence). The V end lost 5 bases, the J end lost 5 bases, and 13 bases lay between the germline ends. The length of the CDR3 is 14 residues. CDR3 DNA: TGTGCCAGTAGTCAAGACGAGTGGCGAAACACCATATATTTT. Its translation: CASSQDEWRNTIYF.

The V call is TRBV6-1, the J call TRBJ1-1; tentatively, D is TRBD1 (5 bases). The V end was cut by 5 bases, the J end by 7 bases, with 11 bases between. The CDR3 has 12 amino acids. Germline V CDR1 and CDR2: MNHNS, SASEGT. The CDR3 sequence: CASSFRGDEAFF. In DNA form, the CDR3 reads TGTGCCAGCAGTTTTAGAGGGGATGAAGCTTTCTTT.

In this sample, this clonotype turned up many times. This rearrangement joins TRBV5-1 to TRBJ2-1; tentative D call: TRBD2 (6 bases). The germline V and J ends were trimmed by 0 bases and 1 base, with 14 bases remaining between them. The CDR3 has 17 amino acids. Looked up from germline, CDR1 is SGHRS and CDR2 is YFSETQ. CDR3 nucleotides: TGCGCCAGCAGCTTGGGCGGGTTAGCGGTGTCCTACAATGAGCAGTTCTTC. Translating gives CASSLGGLAVSYNEQFF.

This clonotype showed up many times. This rearrangement joins TRBV7-4 to TRBJ2-1; 9 bases map to TRBD1. The CDR3 length is 14 residues. The trim removed 7 bases at V and 4 bases at J, leaving 5 bases unmatched. Per germline, CDR1 SGHVT and CDR2 SQSDAQ. The CDR3 protein is CASTLGQGYNEQFF. In nucleotides, the CDR3 is TGTGCCAGCACTTTAGGACAGGGGTACAATGAGCAGTTCTTC.

This clonotype was detected ten times or more. The chain joins TRBV11-2 to TRBJ2-1; D may be TRBD2 (6 bases). V was clipped by 5 bases and J by 1 base, with 12 bases between them. Per the germline V gene, CDR1 is SGHAT and CDR2 is FQNNGV. The CDR3 consists of 15 residues. The CDR3 protein is CASSPTGESYNEQFF. The CDR3 DNA sequence: TGTGCCAGCAGCCCTACGGGGGAATCCTACAATGAGCAGTTCTTC.